A selection of T cell receptor beta chains follows, all from one sample in a study of tumor-infiltrating lymphocytes in primary liver carcinoma. TCRdb called the multiplex PCR reads again in MiXCR, with one record for every CDR3 protein. The table has about 330,000 distinct CDR3 sequences, 65% seen once; the top ten hold about 6.5%. The sequenced sample consisted of peripheral blood. The source of these receptors is a man aged 35-49 years with primary liver carcinoma and hepatitis B virus infection. CDR3s include the opening cysteine and the closing phenylalanine or tryptophan.

cdr3_aa	v_call	j_call
CASSPSAGRSSPIHF	TRBV6-5	TRBJ1-6
CAGWTGAGTGELFF	TRBV12-3/TRBV12-4	TRBJ2-2
CASSLPGADYEQYF	TRBV7-9	TRBJ2-7
CATSASTNEKLFF	TRBV24-1	TRBJ1-4
CSVGGEGLWEQYF	TRBV29-1	TRBJ2-7
CASTLGLGRAVDTQYF	TRBV13	TRBJ2-3
CASSYSEGTGLNVQFF	TRBV6-5	TRBJ2-1
CASSLAIGTGHAFF	TRBV6-6	TRBJ1-1
CASSPLTARPRTYEQYF	TRBV14	TRBJ2-7
CASSAGPYEQYF	TRBV6-2/TRBV6-3	TRBJ2-7
CASRDPGQGGGYTF	TRBV6-2/TRBV6-3	TRBJ1-2
CASSPIRWALNIQYF	TRBV14	TRBJ2-4
CASSTGTGGYCEQFF	TRBV11-2	TRBJ2-1
CVSSSFGRNLGYTF	TRBV6-2/TRBV6-3	TRBJ1-2
CARSLSSGQSYEEYF	TRBV11-1	TRBJ2-7
CPSSWKVRESPLHF	TRBV12-3/TRBV12-4	TRBJ1-6
CASSETGADNTEAFF	TRBV11-1	TRBJ1-1
CASSLEGAYQETQYF	TRBV11-2	TRBJ2-5
CASSSQECASSYNEQFF	TRBV11-2	TRBJ2-1
CDIRGTLSPLHF	TRBV10-3	TRBJ1-6
CASSFVGEKLFF	TRBV12-3/TRBV12-4	TRBJ1-4
CAIKGTGTMNTEAFF	TRBV10-3	TRBJ1-1
CASRHLGLQGDDQYF	TRBV11-2	TRBJ2-7
CASSLEGSVEQFF	TRBV5-1	TRBJ2-1
CVSSLYGTINTGELIF	TRBV11-2	TRBJ2-2
CASSQDPGQGSVQYF	TRBV4-2	TRBJ2-7
CASRTGRSYEQYF	TRBV10-3	TRBJ2-7
CVSSVNRGPYGQYF	TRBV11-1	TRBJ2-7
CASSSPLLAAYNEQFF	TRBV11-2	TRBJ2-1
CASSQDQQNEKLFF	TRBV4-3	TRBJ1-4
CASGLSRDRPDTQYF	TRBV12-5	TRBJ2-3
CGSSLRWGSYEQYF	TRBV11-2	TRBJ2-7
CASSGGQSSSLETQYF	TRBV5-4	TRBJ2-5
CASSSEGRGGYEKLFF	TRBV5-6	TRBJ1-4
CASMGQGFYEQYF	TRBV12-3/TRBV12-4	TRBJ2-7
CTSQRTLRDNQPQHF	TRBV12-3/TRBV12-4	TRBJ1-5
CTSSRGDTEAFF	TRBV12-3/TRBV12-4	TRBJ1-1
CASTVYPGQGRRNEQFF	TRBV6-1	TRBJ2-1